A selection of T cell receptor beta chains follows, all from one sample in a study of OX40 agonist ivuxolimab in advanced cancers. Only in-frame clones appear in the TCRdb table, and some are missing; sequencing was by immunoSEQ multiplex PCR. The repertoire has around 80,000 clones, around 87% of them found once; the top ten carry around 0.97%. The sample in question was CD4+ or CD8+ T cells sorted from blood, obtained in a trial of the OX40 agonist ivuxolimab. Receptors originate from an adult with an advanced solid tumor such as melanoma, head and neck, liver or kidney cancer. CDR3s include the opening cysteine and the closing phenylalanine or tryptophan. Each record gives: V gene, clone size, D gene, J gene, CDR3 DNA, CDR3 protein. A D gene is named only where the DNA matches it firmly. Rows may omit the clone size; those that give it use once, few, many or a size class.

v_call: TRBV6-5
clone_size: NA
d_call: TRBD2
j_call: TRBJ2-7
cdr3_nt: TGTGCCAGCAGTTACTCGACGGGGGGCTACGAGCAGTACTTC
cdr3_aa: CASSYSTGGYEQYF

v_call: TRBV9
clone_size: NA
d_call: TRBD1
j_call: TRBJ1-4
cdr3_nt: TGTGCCAGCAGCGTAGAGGGACAGGGGGATGAAAAACTGTTTTTT
cdr3_aa: CASSVEGQGDEKLFF

v_call: TRBV30
clone_size: once
d_call: NA
j_call: TRBJ1-1
cdr3_nt: TGTGCCTGGAGACCCGGGGCCGGGAACACTGAAGCTTTCTTT
cdr3_aa: CAWRPGAGNTEAFF

v_call: TRBV2
clone_size: NA
d_call: NA
j_call: TRBJ1-1
cdr3_nt: TGTGCCAGCAGTCCCCCGACAGGTGGGGGCACTGAAGCTTTCTTT
cdr3_aa: CASSPPTGGGTEAFF

v_call: TRBV7-3
clone_size: NA
d_call: TRBD2
j_call: TRBJ2-1
cdr3_nt: TGTGCCAGCAGCCCGGGGGGGACTAGCGCTTACAATGAGCAGTTCTTC
cdr3_aa: CASSPGGTSAYNEQFF

v_call: TRBV6-1
clone_size: NA
d_call: NA
j_call: TRBJ1-3
cdr3_nt: TGTGCCAGCAGTGATAACTACGGGGTATCGGCTGGAAACACCATATATTTT
cdr3_aa: CASSDNYGVSAGNTIYF

v_call: TRBV6-6
clone_size: NA
d_call: NA
j_call: TRBJ2-7
cdr3_nt: TGTGCCAGCAGTTATCGCTCCTCCGAGCAGTACTTC
cdr3_aa: CASSYRSSEQYF

v_call: TRBV10-3
clone_size: NA
d_call: NA
j_call: TRBJ2-7
cdr3_nt: TGTGCCATCAGTGAGTCGATCTACGAGCAGTACTTC
cdr3_aa: CAISESIYEQYF

v_call: TRBV29-1
clone_size: NA
d_call: NA
j_call: TRBJ2-3
cdr3_nt: TGCAGCGTTCGACAGTACAGCACAGATACGCAGTATTTT
cdr3_aa: CSVRQYSTDTQYF

v_call: TRBV4-1
clone_size: NA
d_call: NA
j_call: TRBJ2-7
cdr3_nt: TGCGCCAGCAGCCAAGATCAGGGGATCGTACGCTTC
cdr3_aa: CASSQDQGIVRF

v_call: TRBV2
clone_size: NA
d_call: TRBD1
j_call: TRBJ2-1
cdr3_nt: TGTGCCAGCAGGTCGGGACAGGGTATCTATGAGCAGTTCTTC
cdr3_aa: CASRSGQGIYEQFF

v_call: TRBV19
clone_size: NA
d_call: NA
j_call: TRBJ1-5
cdr3_nt: TGTGCCAGTAGTTGGCCGGGGGTGAATCAGCCCCAGCATTTT
cdr3_aa: CASSWPGVNQPQHF

v_call: TRBV15
clone_size: NA
d_call: NA
j_call: TRBJ2-3
cdr3_nt: TGTGCCACCAGCAGAGGGGACCACACAGATACGCAGTATTTT
cdr3_aa: CATSRGDHTDTQYF

v_call: TRBV7-9
clone_size: once
d_call: TRBD2
j_call: TRBJ2-7
cdr3_nt: TGTGCCAGCAGCCGGGGAGGGACGGGGACCCTCGGGCAGTACTTC
cdr3_aa: CASSRGGTGTLGQYF

v_call: TRBV9
clone_size: once
d_call: NA
j_call: TRBJ2-1
cdr3_nt: TGTGCCAGCAGCGCCCGGAATGAGCAGTTCTTC
cdr3_aa: CASSARNEQFF

v_call: TRBV18
clone_size: NA
d_call: TRBD1
j_call: TRBJ2-1
cdr3_nt: TGTGCCAGCTCACCACCGGGACAGGGCTACAATGAGCAGTTCTTC
cdr3_aa: CASSPPGQGYNEQFF

v_call: TRBV5-1
clone_size: once
d_call: TRBD1
j_call: TRBJ2-7
cdr3_nt: TGCGCCAGCAGCTTGGGACAGGGTGGCAACGAGCAGTACTTC
cdr3_aa: CASSLGQGGNEQYF

v_call: TRBV7-9
clone_size: NA
d_call: TRBD1
j_call: TRBJ1-4
cdr3_nt: TGTGCCAGCAGCTTACAGGGGGCGGGTGAAAAACTGTTTTTT
cdr3_aa: CASSLQGAGEKLFF

v_call: TRBV7-6
clone_size: NA
d_call: TRBD1
j_call: TRBJ2-7
cdr3_nt: TGTGCCAGCAGCTCCACGTATCCGGGACAGAGCTACGAGCAGTACTTC
cdr3_aa: CASSSTYPGQSYEQYF

v_call: TRBV7-2
clone_size: NA
d_call: NA
j_call: TRBJ2-7
cdr3_nt: TGTGCCAGCAGCCGTTCCTACGAGCAGTACTTC
cdr3_aa: CASSRSYEQYF

v_call: TRBV13
clone_size: NA
d_call: NA
j_call: TRBJ2-1
cdr3_nt: TGTGCCAGCAGCCTATTAGCGCGTTTCTCCTACAATGAGCAGTTCTTC
cdr3_aa: CASSLLARFSYNEQFF

v_call: TRBV6-1
clone_size: NA
d_call: NA
j_call: TRBJ1-6
cdr3_nt: TGTGCCAGCAGTGAGACCAGAACCTATAATTCACCCCTCCACTTT
cdr3_aa: CASSETRTYNSPLHF

v_call: TRBV6-1
clone_size: NA
d_call: NA
j_call: TRBJ2-4
cdr3_nt: TGTGCCAGCAGTGAAGTGAGAAGATTTATTCAGTACTTC
cdr3_aa: CASSEVRRFIQYF

v_call: TRBV19
clone_size: NA
d_call: TRBD1
j_call: TRBJ1-6
cdr3_nt: TGTGCCAGTAGTTCCTCCACCGGGACAGGCAGTAGGACGGCGAATTCACCCCTCCACTTT
cdr3_aa: CASSSSTGTGSRTANSPLHF

v_call: TRBV19
clone_size: NA
d_call: TRBD2
j_call: TRBJ2-5
cdr3_nt: TGTGCCAGTAGTATGCGGGGGTTCCAAGAGACCCAGTACTTC
cdr3_aa: CASSMRGFQETQYF

v_call: TRBV6-1
clone_size: NA
d_call: TRBD2
j_call: TRBJ2-2
cdr3_nt: TGTGCCAGCAGTGAATTACTAGCGGGGATCAACACCGGGGAGCTGTTTTTT
cdr3_aa: CASSELLAGINTGELFF

v_call: TRBV27
clone_size: NA
d_call: TRBD2
j_call: TRBJ2-2
cdr3_nt: TGTGCCAGCAAGCGGGGGGGGAACACCGGGGAGCTGTTTTTT
cdr3_aa: CASKRGGNTGELFF

v_call: TRBV7-3
clone_size: NA
d_call: NA
j_call: TRBJ1-6
cdr3_nt: TGTGCCAGCAGCTCAGTGGAGTCACCCCTCCACTTT
cdr3_aa: CASSSVESPLHF

v_call: TRBV7-2
clone_size: NA
d_call: TRBD2
j_call: TRBJ2-3
cdr3_nt: TGTGCCAGCAGCTTACGACATGGGACCAGCGGGGGGGCCGGGGATACGCAGTATTTT
cdr3_aa: CASSLRHGTSGGAGDTQYF

v_call: TRBV11-2
clone_size: NA
d_call: TRBD1
j_call: TRBJ1-1
cdr3_nt: TGTGCCAGCAGCTTATTATCGACAGGGAGGAAGACTGAAGCTTTCTTT
cdr3_aa: CASSLLSTGRKTEAFF

v_call: TRBV5-1
clone_size: NA
d_call: NA
j_call: TRBJ2-1
cdr3_nt: TGCGCCAGCAGCTTGGCAACTCAGGTGGGGGACAATGAGCAGTTCTTC
cdr3_aa: CASSLATQVGDNEQFF

v_call: TRBV30
clone_size: NA
d_call: TRBD2
j_call: TRBJ2-5
cdr3_nt: TGTGCCTGGAGTATCCCGACTAGCGGGAGGGAGACCCAGTACTTC
cdr3_aa: CAWSIPTSGRETQYF

v_call: TRBV5-6
clone_size: NA
d_call: NA
j_call: TRBJ2-1
cdr3_nt: TGTGCCAGCACCCCTGGAGGACAGTACAATGAGCAGTTCTTC
cdr3_aa: CASTPGGQYNEQFF

v_call: TRBV5-1
clone_size: once
d_call: TRBD1
j_call: TRBJ2-3
cdr3_nt: TGCGCCAGCAGCAAGACAGGGGTCCCAGATACGCAGTATTTT
cdr3_aa: CASSKTGVPDTQYF

v_call: TRBV5-1
clone_size: NA
d_call: TRBD1
j_call: TRBJ2-4
cdr3_nt: TGCGCCAGCAGCTTGGTCTCGGGACAGAGAAACATTCAGTACTTC
cdr3_aa: CASSLVSGQRNIQYF

v_call: TRBV10-3
clone_size: NA
d_call: TRBD1
j_call: TRBJ1-5
cdr3_nt: TGTGCCATCAGGGGGACAGGGGATCAGCCCCAGCATTTT
cdr3_aa: CAIRGTGDQPQHF

v_call: TRBV2
clone_size: NA
d_call: TRBD2
j_call: TRBJ2-3
cdr3_nt: TGTGCCAGCAGTCTGGAGCGGGGGGCCGGGGATACGCAGTATTTT
cdr3_aa: CASSLERGAGDTQYF

v_call: TRBV7-2
clone_size: few
d_call: NA
j_call: TRBJ2-7
cdr3_nt: TGTGCCAGCAGCTTAGAGGCGGGATACGAGCAGTACTTC
cdr3_aa: CASSLEAGYEQYF

v_call: TRBV6-5
clone_size: NA
d_call: TRBD2
j_call: TRBJ2-5
cdr3_nt: TGTGCCAGCAAAGCTAGCGGGAGGTACCAAGAGACCCAGTACTTC
cdr3_aa: CASKASGRYQETQYF

v_call: TRBV2
clone_size: once
d_call: NA
j_call: TRBJ2-5
cdr3_nt: TGTGCCAGCAGTGAAATTTCGGAGACCCAGTACTTC
cdr3_aa: CASSEISETQYF

v_call: TRBV5-1
clone_size: NA
d_call: NA
j_call: TRBJ1-5
cdr3_nt: TGCGCCAGCAGCTTGGGGGAGGGTAGCAATCAGCCCCAGCATTTT
cdr3_aa: CASSLGEGSNQPQHF

v_call: TRBV18
clone_size: NA
d_call: NA
j_call: TRBJ2-3
cdr3_nt: TGTGCCAGCTCACCGAGACAGTACACAGATACGCAGTATTTT
cdr3_aa: CASSPRQYTDTQYF

v_call: TRBV5-4
clone_size: NA
d_call: NA
j_call: TRBJ1-1
cdr3_nt: TGTGCCAGCAGCTTCCGGGGCAAGAACACTGAAGCTTTCTTT
cdr3_aa: CASSFRGKNTEAFF

v_call: TRBV11-2
clone_size: NA
d_call: TRBD1
j_call: TRBJ1-2
cdr3_nt: TGTGCCAGCAGCTTAGCTGGGACAGGGTCGGGCTACACCTTC
cdr3_aa: CASSLAGTGSGYTF

v_call: TRBV6-1
clone_size: NA
d_call: TRBD1
j_call: TRBJ1-1
cdr3_nt: TGTGCCAGCAGGGGTCAGGGGGGGAACACTGAAGCTTTCTTT
cdr3_aa: CASRGQGGNTEAFF

v_call: TRBV14
clone_size: NA
d_call: TRBD2
j_call: TRBJ2-7
cdr3_nt: TGTGCCAGCAGCTTCCCGGGACTAGAGAGGCCCGTTTACGAGCAGTACTTC
cdr3_aa: CASSFPGLERPVYEQYF

v_call: TRBV6-5
clone_size: NA
d_call: NA
j_call: TRBJ2-1
cdr3_nt: TGTGCCAGCAGTTATAAAGGGAATGAGCAGTTCTTC
cdr3_aa: CASSYKGNEQFF

v_call: TRBV10-1
clone_size: NA
d_call: TRBD2
j_call: TRBJ2-5
cdr3_nt: TGCGCCAGCAGGAGACGACTAGCGGGACCACGGGAGACCCAGTACTTC
cdr3_aa: CASRRRLAGPRETQYF

v_call: TRBV5-1
clone_size: NA
d_call: NA
j_call: TRBJ1-3
cdr3_nt: TGCGCCAGCAGCCCTGGGGGGGCTTTGGGAAACACCATATATTTT
cdr3_aa: CASSPGGALGNTIYF

v_call: TRBV9
clone_size: NA
d_call: TRBD1
j_call: TRBJ2-7
cdr3_nt: TGTGCCAGCAGCCTGGCGGGACAGGGTAACAACGAGCAGTACTTC
cdr3_aa: CASSLAGQGNNEQYF

v_call: TRBV30
clone_size: NA
d_call: NA
j_call: TRBJ1-6
cdr3_nt: TGTGCCTGGAATAAAGTATCTAATTCACCCCTCCACTTT
cdr3_aa: CAWNKVSNSPLHF

v_call: TRBV19
clone_size: NA
d_call: TRBD2
j_call: TRBJ2-1
cdr3_nt: TGTGCCAGTAGTAGGACTAGCGATGAGCAGTTCTTC
cdr3_aa: CASSRTSDEQFF

v_call: TRBV2
clone_size: NA
d_call: NA
j_call: TRBJ2-6
cdr3_nt: TGTGCCAGCAGTTCCGGACCCGTTACCCCTGGGGCCAACGTCCTGACTTTC
cdr3_aa: CASSSGPVTPGANVLTF

v_call: TRBV7-9
clone_size: NA
d_call: TRBD1
j_call: TRBJ1-4
cdr3_nt: TGTGCCAGCGCGAGCCCCGGAGGACAGGGTGTTGAAAAACTGTTTTTT
cdr3_aa: CASASPGGQGVEKLFF